What follows describes a single T cell receptor (beta chain). This sample stems from a study of blood T cell repertoires in COVID-19. Study overall: COVID-19 samples, acute and convalescent, were from the United States, Italy and Spain. From T cells, B-cell-depleted T cells, or PBMCs came the material, which was cDNA or gDNA.

Per the authors' pipeline: By means of reference gene primer amplification, nucleated cell counts were estimated. TCRdb's table, derived via immunoSEQ multiplex PCR, lists solely in-frame clones and lacks some. The V and J calls and clone size come from that table; D and trimming were worked out from the DNA. The table has tens of thousands of clones, around 73% seen once; the top ten hold around an eighth. The CDR3 runs 15 residues. Trimming took 5 bases from V and 3 from J, leaving 18 bases between them. Germline V gene data show CDR1 as SGDLS and CDR2 as YYNGEE. The chain carries TRBV9 and TRBJ2-7, with a weak D call TRBD1 (5 bases). The sequenced sample consisted of peripheral blood. The clonotype originates from a man older than 75 with acute or convalescent COVID-19. CDR3: CASSRTIDSRYEQYF. In DNA, the CDR3 is TGTGCCAGCAGTCGAACCATAGACAGTCGCTACGAGCAGTACTTC.